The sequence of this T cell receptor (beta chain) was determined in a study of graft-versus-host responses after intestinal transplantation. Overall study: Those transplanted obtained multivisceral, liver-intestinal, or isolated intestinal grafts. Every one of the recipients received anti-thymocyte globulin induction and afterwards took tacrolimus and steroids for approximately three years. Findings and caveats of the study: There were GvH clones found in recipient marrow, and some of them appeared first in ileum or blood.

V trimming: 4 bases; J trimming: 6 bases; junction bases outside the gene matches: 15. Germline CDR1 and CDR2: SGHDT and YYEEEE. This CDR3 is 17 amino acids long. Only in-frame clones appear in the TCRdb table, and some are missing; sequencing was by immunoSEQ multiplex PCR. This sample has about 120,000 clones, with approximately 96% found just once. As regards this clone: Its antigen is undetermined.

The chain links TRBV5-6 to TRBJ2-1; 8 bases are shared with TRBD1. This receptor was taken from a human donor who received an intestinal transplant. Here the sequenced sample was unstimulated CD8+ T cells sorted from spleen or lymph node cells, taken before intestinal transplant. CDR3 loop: CASSPTTGTGIGNEQFF. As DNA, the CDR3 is TGTGCCAGCAGCCCCACCACCGGGACAGGTATAGGCAATGAGCAGTTCTTC.